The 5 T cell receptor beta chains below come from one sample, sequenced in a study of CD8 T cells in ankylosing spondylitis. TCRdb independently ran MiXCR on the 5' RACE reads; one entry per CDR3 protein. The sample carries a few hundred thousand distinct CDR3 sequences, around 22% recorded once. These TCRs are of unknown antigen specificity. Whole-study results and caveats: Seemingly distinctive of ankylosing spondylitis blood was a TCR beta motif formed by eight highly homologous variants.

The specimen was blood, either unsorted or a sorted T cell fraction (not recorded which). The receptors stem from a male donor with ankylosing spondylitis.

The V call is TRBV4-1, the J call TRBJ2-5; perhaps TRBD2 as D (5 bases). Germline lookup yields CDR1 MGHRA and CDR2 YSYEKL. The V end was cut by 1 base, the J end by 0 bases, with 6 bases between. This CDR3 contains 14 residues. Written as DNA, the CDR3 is TGCGCCAGCAGCCAAGGAGGGTACCAAGAGACCCAGTACTTC. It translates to CASSQGGYQETQYF.

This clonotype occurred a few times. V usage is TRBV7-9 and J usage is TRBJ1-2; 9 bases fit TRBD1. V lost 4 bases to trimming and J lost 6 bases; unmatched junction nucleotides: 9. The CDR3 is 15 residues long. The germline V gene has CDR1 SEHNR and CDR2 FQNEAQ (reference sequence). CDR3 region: CASSSYRGRGDGYTF. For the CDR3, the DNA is TGTGCCAGCAGCTCCTACAGGGGGCGAGGGGATGGCTACACCTTC. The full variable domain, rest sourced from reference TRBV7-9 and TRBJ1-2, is DTGVSQNPRHKITKRGQNVTFRCDPISEHNRLYWYRQTLGQGPEFLTYFQNEAQLEKSRLLSDRFSAERPKGSFSTLEIQRTEQGDSAMYLCASSSYRGRGDGYTFGSGTRLTVV.

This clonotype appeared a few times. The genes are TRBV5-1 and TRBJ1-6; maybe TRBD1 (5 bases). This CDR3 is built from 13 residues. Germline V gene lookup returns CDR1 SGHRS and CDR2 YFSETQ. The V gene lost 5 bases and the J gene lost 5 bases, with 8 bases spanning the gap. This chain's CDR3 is CASSAGDNSPLHF. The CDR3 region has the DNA TGCGCCAGCAGTGCGGGGGATAATTCACCCCTCCACTTT.

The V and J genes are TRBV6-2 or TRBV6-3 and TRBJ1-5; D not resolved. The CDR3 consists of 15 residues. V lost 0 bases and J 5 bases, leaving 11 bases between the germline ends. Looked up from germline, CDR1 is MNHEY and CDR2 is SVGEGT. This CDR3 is CASSYSAFPDQPQHF. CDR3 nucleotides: TGTGCCAGCAGTTACTCGGCGTTTCCAGATCAGCCCCAGCATTTT.

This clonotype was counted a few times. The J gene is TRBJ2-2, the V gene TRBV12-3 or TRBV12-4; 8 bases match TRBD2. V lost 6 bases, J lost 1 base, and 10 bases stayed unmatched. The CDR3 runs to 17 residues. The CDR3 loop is CASRPTSGGVNTGELFF. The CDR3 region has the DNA TGTGCCAGCAGACCAACTAGCGGAGGGGTGAACACCGGGGAGCTGTTTTTT.